This T cell receptor (beta chain) was found in a study of regulatory T cells in long-lasting Graves disease. Time point: persistent/refractory GD, antithyroid drugs over 5 years with positive TRAb. From PBMCs, RNA was extracted and then used to make the TCR library. The length of the CDR3 is 16 residues. The germline V gene has CDR1 MDHEN and CDR2 SYDVKM. With 0 bases removed from V and 8 bases from J, the gap between germline ends came to 19 bases. The study, taken as a whole, reports: The study found lower TCR diversity in persistent Graves' patients than in newly diagnosed ones. New patients shared about a thousand public clonotypes, fewer than the approximately 2,500 shared by persistent patients. Analysis covered peripheral blood alone, not thyroid tissue.

Relying on iRepertoire HTBI primers and Arm-PCR of CDR3 regions, the team built TCR beta libraries. TCRdb used MiXCR to reprocess the multiplex PCR reads, holding one entry per CDR3 protein. The data hold about 430,000 distinct CDR3 sequences, with over 20% observed a single time. At least ten counts were recorded for this clonotype. Its antigen is still unknown. This sequence originates from a female donor with Graves disease. The V call is TRBV28, the J call TRBJ1-2; possible D gene TRBD1, 6 bases. The specimen was peripheral blood mononuclear cells (PBMCs), collected when the disease was refractory, from a patient treated with antithyroid drugs. Written as DNA, the CDR3 is TGTGCCAGCAGTTTATGGACAGGTCCTCCTCCTAGGGGCTACACCTTC. Protein product: CASSLWTGPPPRGYTF.